The 29 T cell receptor beta chains given below trace back to one sample, sequenced in a study of T-cell memory formation after mild COVID-19. TCRdb itself ran the 5' RACE reads through MiXCR, one entry per CDR3 protein. The sample consists of almost 550,000 distinct CDR3 sequences, 20% of them appearing once. Sequenced: PBMCs or a T cell subset sorted from them (not recorded which). These receptors all come from an adult woman who had mild COVID-19 (a few samples of this study predate the infection). Cell type and time point are not known.

The chain employs TRBV2 and TRBJ2-2; D is perhaps TRBD1 or TRBD2 (5 bases each). Germline assignment: CDR1 SNHLY and CDR2 FYNNEI. V gave up 4 bases and J gave up 7 bases, with 10 bases separating them. The CDR3 length is 13 residues. CDR3 residues: CASSAGLGGELFF. For the CDR3, the DNA is TGTGCCAGCAGTGCGGGGCTCGGCGGGGAGCTGTTTTTT.

The V gene is TRBV7-9, the J gene TRBJ1-1, with a possible D match to TRBD1 (6 bases). The CDR3 has 14 amino acids. Trimming stripped 4 bases from V and 1 base from J, with 10 bases between. The germline gives CDR1 SEHNR, CDR2 FQNEAQ (reference sequence). CDR3 sequence (DNA): TGTGCCAGCAGCTCTGGACAGAAGAACACTGAAGCTTTCTTT. Amino acid sequence: CASSSGQKNTEAFF.

The genes are TRBV7-9 and TRBJ2-3; a possible D gene is TRBD2 (6 bases). V was trimmed by 1 base and J by 1 base, leaving 12 bases between them. The germline V gene encodes CDR1 SEHNR and CDR2 FQNEAQ (reference sequence). This CDR3 is 16 amino acids long. The CDR3, as DNA: TGTGCCAGCAGCTTAGTCATAGCGGCTGGCACAGATACGCAGTATTTT. It encodes CASSLVIAAGTDTQYF.

Only a few counts were recorded for this clonotype. This chain uses TRBV7-3 with TRBJ1-2, with D tentatively TRBD1 (5 bases). There are 13 residues in the CDR3. From germline, CDR1 is SGHTA and CDR2 FQGTGA. Trimming removed 2 bases at V and 8 bases at J, with 12 bases between. CDR3 nucleotide sequence: TGTGCCAGCAGCTTAGGGAGGGGAGGAGGCTACACCTTC. This translates into CASSLGRGGGYTF.

The chain carries TRBV12-3 or TRBV12-4 and TRBJ1-2; 7 nucleotides line up with TRBD1. Trimming removed 0 bases from V and 13 bases from J; junction bases left unmatched: 14. This CDR3 region has 15 residues. CDR3 region: CASSLADTTGRSPTF. In DNA form, the CDR3 reads TGTGCCAGCAGTTTAGCGGACACGACAGGGCGGAGCCCCACCTTC.

This clonotype was observed a few times. This chain connects TRBV20-1 to TRBJ1-5; D is unclear. The CDR3 consists of 14 residues. Germline CDR1 reads DFQATT; CDR2 reads SNEGSKA (reference sequence). V lost 1 base to trimming and J lost 6 bases, with 13 bases between them. In DNA form, the CDR3 reads TGCAGTGCTAGAGGGACGGTCGGCTCTCAGCCCCAGCATTTT. It codes for CSARGTVGSQPQHF.

V and J are TRBV12-3 or TRBV12-4 and TRBJ2-1; 8 nucleotides align to TRBD1. With V trimmed by 6 bases and J by 10 bases, 8 bases remained unmatched. The CDR3 consists of 13 residues. The CDR3 protein is CASRRTGPMEQFF. The CDR3 DNA follows: TGTGCCAGCAGAAGGACAGGGCCCATGGAGCAGTTCTTC.

The chain combines TRBV18 with TRBJ1-5, with 8 bases identical to TRBD1. This CDR3 contains 15 residues. Germline values: CDR1 KGHSH, CDR2 LQKENI. V dropped 4 bases and J dropped 9; count of bases not matched to a gene: 11. This CDR3 is CASSQTGVNQGPQHF. Written as DNA, the CDR3 is TGTGCCAGCTCACAGACAGGGGTCAACCAGGGGCCCCAGCATTTT.

This chain joins TRBV5-4 and TRBJ2-7; D uncertain. The CDR3 length is 13 residues. V was shortened by 3 bases and J by 4 bases, with 11 bases between the two germline ends. Per germline, CDR1 SGHNT and CDR2 YYREEE (reference sequence). The DNA of the CDR3 is TGTGCCAGCAGCTCGCCCCCCTCTTACGAGCAGTACTTC. This codes for CASSSPPSYEQYF.

This chain uses TRBV18 with TRBJ2-1; tentative D call: TRBD2 (5 bases). The CDR3 has 15 amino acids. Trimming shortened V by 6 bases and J by 2 bases, and 14 bases separated the two germline ends. Germline V lookup: CDR1 KGHSH, CDR2 LQKENI. Here the CDR3 DNA reads TGTGCCAGCTCCCCCCCAGCGGAACCCTACAATGAGCAGTTCTTC. Translation: CASSPPAEPYNEQFF.

The DNA of the CDR3 is TGTGCCAGCAGTATAATGACAGGGATCACAGATACGCAGTATTTT. Amino acid sequence: CASSIMTGITDTQYF. J is TRBJ2-3 and V is TRBV7-9; the match to TRBD1 covers 7 bases. V trimming: 6 bases; J trimming: 2 bases; junction bases outside the gene matches: 8. The CDR3 has 15 amino acids. Germline CDR1 is SEHNR and CDR2 is FQNEAQ (reference sequence).

Only one count was recorded for this clonotype. The chain recombines TRBV24-1 with TRBJ2-7; D possibly corresponds to TRBD2 (5 bases). The CDR3 spans 15 residues. V lost 4 bases, J lost 7 bases, and 19 bases lay in between. The germline V gene encodes CDR1 KGHDR and CDR2 SFDVKD. The CDR3 sequence: CATSDPTGPTGEQYF. In DNA form, the CDR3 reads TGTGCCACCAGTGACCCCACCGGGCCTACGGGAGAGCAGTACTTC.

The J gene is TRBJ2-7, the V gene TRBV13; 7 positions agree with TRBD2. The junction had 7 bases not matched to a gene; V was cut back by 3 bases and J by 5 bases. CDR1 and CDR2 (germline): PRHDT, FYEKMQ (reference sequence). The CDR3 length is 14 residues. The CDR3 DNA sequence: TGTGCCAGCAGCTTCGGGGGGAGTGGTCACGAGCAGTACTTC. Translated, it gives CASSFGGSGHEQYF. The variable domain in full, completed from reference TRBV13 and TRBJ2-7, reads AAGVIQSPRHLIKEKRETATLKCYPIPRHDTVYWYQQGPGQDPQFLISFYEKMQSDKGSIPDRFSAQQFSDYHSELNMSSLELGDSALYFCASSFGGSGHEQYFGPGTRLTVT.

This clonotype has just a few counts. The chain is built from TRBV11-3 and TRBJ2-3, with D perhaps being TRBD1 or TRBD2 (6 bases each). The length of the CDR3 is 18 residues. V was shortened by 4 bases and J by 2 bases, with 22 bases between the two germline ends. Germline CDR1 is SGHNT and CDR2 is YENEEA. The DNA for the CDR3 is TGTGCCAGCAGCTCCCGCCCGAAAGGAGGGGGTTACACAGATACGCAGTATTTT. Translated: CASSSRPKGGGYTDTQYF.

This clonotype was detected only a few times. CDR3 in amino acids: CASTILASGANVLTF. CDR3 bases: TGCGCCAGCACAATTCTTGCTTCTGGGGCCAACGTCCTGACTTTC. The chain employs TRBV5-1 and TRBJ2-6; D call uncertain. The germline gives CDR1 SGHRS, CDR2 YFSETQ. Deletions cut 6 bases from V and 1 base from J, with 11 bases between. This CDR3 region has 15 residues.

This sequence joins TRBV11-2 and TRBJ2-1; 7 positions agree with TRBD2. The J segment lost 10 bases and the V segment lost 2 bases, leaving 17 bases of the junction unmatched. Germline lookup yields CDR1 SGHAT and CDR2 FQNNGV. The CDR3 runs to 17 residues. The CDR3 DNA follows: TGTGCCAGCAGCTTAATGGGCCAGCGGGGACGTGCGGACGAGCAGTTCTTC. This encodes CASSLMGQRGRADEQFF. The entire variable domain, with the rest obtained from reference TRBV11-2 and TRBJ2-1, is as follows: EAGVAQSPRYKIIEKRQSVAFWCNPISGHATLYWYQQILGQGPKLLIQFQNNGVVDDSQLPKDRFSAERLKGVDSTLKIQPAKLEDSAVYLCASSLMGQRGRADEQFFGPGTRLTVL.

The rearrangement links TRBV7-8 to TRBJ2-7, with 9 bases matching TRBD1. J gave up 6 bases and V 3 bases, and 15 bases lay outside the gene matches. The CDR3 spans 17 residues. The germline V gene encodes CDR1 SGHVS and CDR2 FQNEAQ. The CDR3 region has the DNA TGTGCCAGCAGCTTGTTGATCTGGGACAGGGAATTCTCCGAGCAGTACTTC. Protein sequence: CASSLLIWDREFSEQYF.

The chain joins TRBV29-1 to TRBJ2-1; D is unresolved. CDR1 and CDR2 from the germline V gene are SQVTM and ANQGSEA. V was clipped by 8 bases and J by 3 bases, with 14 bases between them. This CDR3 comprises 13 residues. This CDR3 is CSFSPGYYNEQFF. The CDR3 DNA is TGCAGCTTTTCTCCCGGATACTACAATGAGCAGTTCTTC.

V and J are TRBV6-6 and TRBJ2-4, with 10 bases identical to TRBD2. J lost 7 bases, V lost 4 bases, and 13 bases had no gene match. The CDR3 consists of 17 residues. Germline V gene data show CDR1 as MNHNY and CDR2 as SVGAGI (reference sequence). The CDR3 DNA reads TGTGCCAGCAGTTTCCTAGCGGGAGCCCCGGTTGGGAACATTCAGTACTTC. Translated, it gives CASSFLAGAPVGNIQYF.

This chain joins TRBV11-3 and TRBJ2-7; a weak D match, TRBD1 (5 bases). Between the trimmed V and J ends, which lost 4 bases and 6 bases, there was a span of 19 bases. Germline V gene data show CDR1 as SGHNT and CDR2 as YENEEA. This CDR3 spans 15 amino acids. CDR3 sequence reads: CASSSTTVTTGEQYF. The CDR3 bases are TGTGCCAGCAGCTCTACGACAGTAACGACGGGCGAGCAGTACTTC.

This clonotype was picked up a small number of times. The chain employs TRBV4-1 and TRBJ1-2; 11 nucleotides agree with TRBD1. With V trimmed by 4 bases and J by 7 bases, 8 bases remained unmatched. From germline, CDR1 is MGHRA and CDR2 YSYEKL. The CDR3 sequence is 15 residues long. CDR3 nucleotide sequence: TGCGCCAGCAGCCCCGGCAGGACAGGGGGCCTTGGCTACACCTTC. This translates into CASSPGRTGGLGYTF.

The rearrangement joins TRBV6-1 to TRBJ1-1; 7 bases match TRBD1. Germline-derived CDR1 and CDR2 are MNHNS and SASEGT. Trimming removed 0 bases from V and 6 bases from J; junction bases left unmatched: 10. The CDR3 runs to 16 residues. The CDR3 loop reads CASSEAGEGARAEAFF. In DNA, the CDR3 is TGTGCCAGCAGTGAAGCGGGGGAGGGGGCCCGGGCTGAAGCTTTCTTT.

The gene calls are TRBV30 and TRBJ1-2; 12 bases agree with TRBD1. The CDR3 sequence is 17 residues long. Germline V gene data show CDR1 as GTSNPN and CDR2 as SVGIG (reference sequence). The V segment lost 2 bases and the J segment 4 bases; nucleotides outside the gene matches: 11. CDR3: CAWSFRDRGRKGYGYTF. CDR3 sequence (DNA): TGTGCCTGGAGTTTCCGGGACAGGGGGCGCAAGGGCTATGGCTACACCTTC.

The rearrangement links TRBV7-2 to TRBJ2-3; D might be TRBD2 (7 bases). Germline-derived CDR1 and CDR2 are SGHTA and FQGNSA. CDR3 length equals 15 residues. Trimming pared 2 bases from V and 2 bases from J, leaving 11 bases between. The CDR3 DNA is TGTGCCAGCAGCTTAATGGGGGGGCCCACAGATACGCAGTATTTT. Translation gives CASSLMGGPTDTQYF.

The genes are TRBV12-3 or TRBV12-4 and TRBJ2-7; D may be TRBD1 (5 bases). The V end lost 3 bases, the J end lost 7 bases, and 13 bases lay between the germline ends. The CDR3 is 13 residues long. The CDR3 sequence is CASSFLPRTEQYF. DNA of the CDR3: TGTGCCAGCAGTTTCCTTCCCAGGACAGAGCAGTACTTC.

This clonotype was observed a few times. The chain links TRBV6-2 or TRBV6-3 to TRBJ2-7; 7 nucleotides agree with TRBD1. The junction had 3 bases not matched to a gene; V was cut back by 4 bases and J by 0 bases. Germline lookup yields CDR1 MNHEY and CDR2 SVGEGT. The CDR3 has 14 amino acids. This CDR3 is CASSWAGGSYEQYF. DNA for the CDR3: TGTGCCAGCAGTTGGGCAGGGGGCTCCTACGAGCAGTACTTC.

This chain links TRBV9 with TRBJ2-5; tentatively, D is TRBD1 or TRBD2 (5 bases each). V shed 0 bases and J shed 4 bases, with 10 bases lying between them. CDR1 is SGDLS, CDR2 YYNGEE, per germline. The CDR3 is made up of 14 amino acids. CDR3 amino acids: CASSVVGTGETQYF. DNA of the CDR3: TGTGCCAGCAGCGTAGTCGGGACCGGAGAGACCCAGTACTTC.

This sequence joins TRBV5-1 and TRBJ2-1, with 13 bases aligning to TRBD2. Germline lookup yields CDR1 SGHRS and CDR2 YFSETQ. The junction had 0 bases not matched to a gene; V was cut back by 0 bases and J by 0 bases. The CDR3 has 17 amino acids. The DNA for the CDR3 is TGCGCCAGCAGCTTGGGGACTAGCGGGGGCTCCTACAATGAGCAGTTCTTC. Its protein product is CASSLGTSGGSYNEQFF.

This clonotype was counted only a few times. The chain joins TRBV20-1 to TRBJ2-7; D is unclear. This CDR3 has 12 amino acids. CDR1 is DFQATT, CDR2 SNEGSKA, per germline (reference sequence). Deletions cut 7 bases from V and 2 bases from J, with 12 bases between. For the CDR3, the DNA is TGCAGTGTTTCCGTGGGAACCTACGAGCAGTACTTC. Protein: CSVSVGTYEQYF.